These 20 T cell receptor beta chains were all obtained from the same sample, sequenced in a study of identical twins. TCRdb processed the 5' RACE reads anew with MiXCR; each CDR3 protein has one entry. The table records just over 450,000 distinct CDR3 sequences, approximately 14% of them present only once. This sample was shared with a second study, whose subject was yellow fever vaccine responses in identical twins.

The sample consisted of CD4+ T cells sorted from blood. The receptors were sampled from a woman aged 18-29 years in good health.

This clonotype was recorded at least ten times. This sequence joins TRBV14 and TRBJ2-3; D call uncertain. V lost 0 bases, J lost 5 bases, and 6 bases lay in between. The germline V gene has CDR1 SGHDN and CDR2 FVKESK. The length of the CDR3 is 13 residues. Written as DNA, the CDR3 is TGTGCCAGCAGCCAAGATCTCGGAGATACGCAGTATTTT. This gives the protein CASSQDLGDTQYF.

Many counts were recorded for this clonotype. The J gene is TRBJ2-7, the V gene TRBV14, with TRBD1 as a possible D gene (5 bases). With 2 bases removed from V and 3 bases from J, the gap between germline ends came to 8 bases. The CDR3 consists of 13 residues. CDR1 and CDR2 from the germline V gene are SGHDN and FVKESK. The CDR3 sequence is CASSQTGSYEQYF. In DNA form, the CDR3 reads TGTGCCAGCAGCCAAACAGGAAGCTACGAGCAGTACTTC. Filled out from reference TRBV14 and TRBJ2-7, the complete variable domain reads EAGVTQFPSHSVIEKGQTVTLRCDPISGHDNLYWYRRVMGKEIKFLLHFVKESKQDESGMPNNRFLAERTGGTYSTLKVQPAELEDSGVYFCASSQTGSYEQYFGPGTRLTVT.

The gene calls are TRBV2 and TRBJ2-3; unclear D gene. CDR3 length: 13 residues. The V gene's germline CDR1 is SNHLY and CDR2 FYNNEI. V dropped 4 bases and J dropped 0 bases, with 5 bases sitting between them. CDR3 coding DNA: TGTGCCAGCAGTGTTGTCAGCACAGATACGCAGTATTTT. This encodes CASSVVSTDTQYF.

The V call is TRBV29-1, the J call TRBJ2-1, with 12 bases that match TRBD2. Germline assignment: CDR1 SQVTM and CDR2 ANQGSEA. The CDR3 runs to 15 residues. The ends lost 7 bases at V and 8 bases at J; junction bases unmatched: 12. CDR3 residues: CSGTGLAGMVDEQFF. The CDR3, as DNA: TGCAGCGGAACAGGACTAGCGGGAATGGTCGATGAGCAGTTCTTC.

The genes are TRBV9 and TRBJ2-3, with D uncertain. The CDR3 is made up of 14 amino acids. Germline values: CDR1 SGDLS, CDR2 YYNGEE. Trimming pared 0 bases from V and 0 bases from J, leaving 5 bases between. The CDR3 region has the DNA TGTGCCAGCAGCGTAGTGGATAGCACAGATACGCAGTATTTT. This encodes CASSVVDSTDTQYF.

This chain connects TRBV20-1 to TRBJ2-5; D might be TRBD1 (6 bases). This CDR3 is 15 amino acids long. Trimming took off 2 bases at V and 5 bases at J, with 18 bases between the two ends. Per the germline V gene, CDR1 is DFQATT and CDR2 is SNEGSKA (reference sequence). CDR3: CSARPQQGVTETQYF. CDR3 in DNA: TGCAGTGCTAGACCCCAACAGGGTGTGACGGAGACCCAGTACTTC.

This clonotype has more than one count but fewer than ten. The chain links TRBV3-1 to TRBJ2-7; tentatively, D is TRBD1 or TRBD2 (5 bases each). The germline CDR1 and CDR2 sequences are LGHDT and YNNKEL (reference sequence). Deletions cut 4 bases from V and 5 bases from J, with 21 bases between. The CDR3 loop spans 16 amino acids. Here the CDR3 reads CASSPSGQVAKNEQYF. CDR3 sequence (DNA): TGTGCCAGCAGCCCATCGGGGCAAGTAGCGAAAAACGAGCAGTACTTC.

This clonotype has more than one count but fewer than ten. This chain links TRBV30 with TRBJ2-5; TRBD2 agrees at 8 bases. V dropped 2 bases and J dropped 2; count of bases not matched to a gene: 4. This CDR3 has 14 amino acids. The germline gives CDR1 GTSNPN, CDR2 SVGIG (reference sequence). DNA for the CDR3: TGTGCCTGGAGTAGCGGGAGTAGACAAGAGACCCAGTACTTC. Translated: CAWSSGSRQETQYF.

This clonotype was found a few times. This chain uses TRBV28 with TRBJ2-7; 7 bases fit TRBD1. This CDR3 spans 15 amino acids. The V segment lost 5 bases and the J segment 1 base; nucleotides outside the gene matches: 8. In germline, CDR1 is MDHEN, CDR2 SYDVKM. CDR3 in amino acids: CASSRQGSLSYEQYF. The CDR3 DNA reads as TGTGCCAGCAGTCGACAGGGTTCTTTATCCTACGAGCAGTACTTC. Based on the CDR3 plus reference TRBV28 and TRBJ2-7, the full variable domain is DVKVTQSSRYLVKRTGEKVFLECVQDMDHENMFWYRQDPGLGLRLIYFSYDVKMKEKGDIPEGYSVSREKKERFSLILESASTNQTSMYLCASSRQGSLSYEQYFGPGTRLTVT.

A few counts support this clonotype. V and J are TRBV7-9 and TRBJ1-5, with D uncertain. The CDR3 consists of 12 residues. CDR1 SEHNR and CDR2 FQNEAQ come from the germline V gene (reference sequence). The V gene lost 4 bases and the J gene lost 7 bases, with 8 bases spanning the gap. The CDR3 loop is CASSSYGQPQHF. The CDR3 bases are TGTGCCAGCAGCTCGTATGGGCAGCCCCAGCATTTT. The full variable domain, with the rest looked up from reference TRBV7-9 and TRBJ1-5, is DTGVSQNPRHKITKRGQNVTFRCDPISEHNRLYWYRQTLGQGPEFLTYFQNEAQLEKSRLLSDRFSAERPKGSFSTLEIQRTEQGDSAMYLCASSSYGQPQHFGDGTRLSIL.

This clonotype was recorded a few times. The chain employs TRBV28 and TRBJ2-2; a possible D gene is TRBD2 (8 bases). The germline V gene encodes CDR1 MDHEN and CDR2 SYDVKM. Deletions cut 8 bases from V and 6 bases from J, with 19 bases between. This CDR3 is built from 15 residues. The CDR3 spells CASSGGTSISGELFF. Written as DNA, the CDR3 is TGTGCCAGCTCAGGGGGGACTAGTATCTCCGGGGAGCTGTTTTTT.

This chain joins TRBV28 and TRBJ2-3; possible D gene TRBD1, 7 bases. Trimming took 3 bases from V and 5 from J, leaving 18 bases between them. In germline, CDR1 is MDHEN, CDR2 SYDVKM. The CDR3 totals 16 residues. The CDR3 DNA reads TGTGCCAGCAGTTTCGCGGAGGGGGCCTATCGAGATACGCAGTATTTT. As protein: CASSFAEGAYRDTQYF.

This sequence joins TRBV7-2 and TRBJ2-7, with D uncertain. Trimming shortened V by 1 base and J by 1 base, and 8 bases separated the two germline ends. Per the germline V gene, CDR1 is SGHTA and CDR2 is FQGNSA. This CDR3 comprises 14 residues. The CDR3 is CASSLGMASYEQYF. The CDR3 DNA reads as TGTGCCAGCAGCTTAGGTATGGCTTCCTACGAGCAGTACTTC.

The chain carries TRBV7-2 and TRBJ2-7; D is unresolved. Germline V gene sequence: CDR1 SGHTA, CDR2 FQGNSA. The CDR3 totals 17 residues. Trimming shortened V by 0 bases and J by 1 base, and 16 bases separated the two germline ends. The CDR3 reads CASSLAVLDGPSYEQYF. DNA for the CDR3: TGTGCCAGCAGCTTAGCAGTTTTGGACGGTCCATCCTACGAGCAGTACTTC.

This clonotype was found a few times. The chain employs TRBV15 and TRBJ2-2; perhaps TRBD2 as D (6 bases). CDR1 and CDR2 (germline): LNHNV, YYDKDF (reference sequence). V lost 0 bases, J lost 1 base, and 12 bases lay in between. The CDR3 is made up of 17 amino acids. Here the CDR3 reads CATSRDNGGRNTGELFF. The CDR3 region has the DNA TGTGCCACCAGCAGAGATAATGGGGGGAGGAACACCGGGGAGCTGTTTTTT. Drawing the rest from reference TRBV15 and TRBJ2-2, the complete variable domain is DAMVIQNPRYQVTQFGKPVTLSCSQTLNHNVMYWYQQKSSQAPKLLFHYYDKDFNNEADTPDNFQSRRPNTSFCFLDIRSPGLGDTAMYLCATSRDNGGRNTGELFFGEGSRLTVL.

The DNA for the CDR3 is TGTGCCAGCAGCACTGCTAGCGGGAGAATAAATGAGCAGTTCTTC. Residues: CASSTASGRINEQFF. The chain recombines TRBV5-6 with TRBJ2-1; 10 bases are a match to TRBD2. J lost 7 bases, V lost 4 bases, and 8 bases had no gene match. Germline V lookup: CDR1 SGHDT, CDR2 YYEEEE. The CDR3 is made up of 15 amino acids.

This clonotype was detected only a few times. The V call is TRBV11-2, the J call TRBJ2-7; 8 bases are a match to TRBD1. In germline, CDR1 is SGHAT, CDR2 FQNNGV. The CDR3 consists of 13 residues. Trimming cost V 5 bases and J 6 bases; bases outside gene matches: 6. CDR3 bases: TGTGCCAGCAGCCCCACCGACAGGGGCGAGCAGTACTTC. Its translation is CASSPTDRGEQYF.

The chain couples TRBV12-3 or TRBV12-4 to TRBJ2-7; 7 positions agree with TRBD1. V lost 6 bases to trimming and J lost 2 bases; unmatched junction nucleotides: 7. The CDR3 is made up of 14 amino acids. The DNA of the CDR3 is TGTGCCAGCAGACAGGAGACAGGGACCTACGAGCAGTACTTC. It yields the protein CASRQETGTYEQYF.

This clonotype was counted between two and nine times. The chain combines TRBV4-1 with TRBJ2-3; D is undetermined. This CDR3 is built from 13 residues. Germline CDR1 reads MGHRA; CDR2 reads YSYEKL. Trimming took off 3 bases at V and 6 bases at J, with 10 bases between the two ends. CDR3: CASSHPRSDTQYF. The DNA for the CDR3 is TGCGCCAGCAGCCACCCCAGGAGCGATACGCAGTATTTT.

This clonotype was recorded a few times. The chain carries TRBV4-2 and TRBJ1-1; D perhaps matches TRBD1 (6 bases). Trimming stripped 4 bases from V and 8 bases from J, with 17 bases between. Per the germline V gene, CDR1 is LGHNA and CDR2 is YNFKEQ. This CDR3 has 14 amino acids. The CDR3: CASSLSHTGTEAFF. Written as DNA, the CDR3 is TGTGCCAGCAGCCTTTCCCACACCGGGACAGAAGCTTTCTTT.